This entry lists 4 T cell receptor beta chains sequenced from one sample in a study of T cell clonality in common variable immunodeficiency. Assay: immunoSEQ multiplex PCR; the TCRdb copy retains only in-frame clones and omits some. The specimen has tens of thousands of clones, none found just once. Sequenced input: peripheral blood mononuclear cells. The receptors here all came from a person aged 18-69 years in good health.

This clone was seen ten or more times. The CDR3 end is not reached by the read, which stops 3 residues before it; the germline J gene fills it in. V is TRBV20-1 and J is TRBJ2-7; TRBD2 might be the D (7 bases). The V end lost 7 bases, the J end lost 2 bases, and 15 bases lay between the germline ends. The CDR3 is made up of 13 amino acids. Per germline, CDR1 DFQATT and CDR2 SNEGSKA (reference sequence). This CDR3 reads CSGGGREPYEQYF. The covered CDR3 bases are TGCAGTGGGGGGGGGCGGGAGCCCTACGAG.

This clone was seen at least ten times. Read coverage stops 3 residues before the CDR3 terminus; the germline J gene supplies the remainder. J is TRBJ1-4 and V is TRBV6-4, with TRBD1 matching over 8 bases. Losses at the gene ends were 5 bases for V and 7 bases for J; bases not matched to a gene: 6. The CDR3 spans 14 residues. The germline gives CDR1 MRHNA, CDR2 SNTAGT. Here the CDR3 reads CASSQQGTGEKLFF. The DNA read from the CDR3 is TGTGCCAGCAGTCAACAGGGGACAGGTGAAAAA.

The table lists this clone with many counts. The read ends 3 residues before the CDR3 terminus; that terminus is restored from the germline J gene. J is TRBJ2-5 and V is TRBV5-4; 7 positions agree with TRBD1. With 4 bases clipped from V and 5 bases from J, the junction kept 8 bases outside the gene matches. CDR3 length equals 14 residues. Per germline, CDR1 SGHNT and CDR2 YYREEE (reference sequence). The sequenced part of the CDR3 DNA is TGTGCCAGCAGCCCTGCAGGGGGATCGGAGACC. Translated: CASSPAGGSET. The entire CDR3 protein is CASSPAGGSETQYF.

This clone was seen ten or more times. The read halts 3 residues ahead of the CDR3 end, with the missing end drawn from the germline J gene. The chain carries TRBV2 and TRBJ2-4; D is perhaps TRBD1 (7 bases). The germline V gene has CDR1 SNHLY and CDR2 FYNNEI. This CDR3 is built from 17 residues. V gave up 8 bases and J gave up 1 base, with 21 bases separating them. CDR3 protein: CASVPGGGGEAKNIQYF. The CDR3 DNA, read in part, is TGTGCCAGCGTCCCAGGAGGGGGCGGAGAGGCCAAAAACATT.